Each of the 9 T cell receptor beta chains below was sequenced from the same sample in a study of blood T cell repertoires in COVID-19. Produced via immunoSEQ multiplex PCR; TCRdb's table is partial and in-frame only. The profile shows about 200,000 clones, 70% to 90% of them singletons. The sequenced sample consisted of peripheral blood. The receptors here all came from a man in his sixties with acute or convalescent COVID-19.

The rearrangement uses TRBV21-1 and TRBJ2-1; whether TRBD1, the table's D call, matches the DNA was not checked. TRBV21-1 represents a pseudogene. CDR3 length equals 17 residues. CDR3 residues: CASSTPFRQGTYNEQFF. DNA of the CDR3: TGTGCCAGCAGCACTCCTTTTAGACAGGGGACCTACAATGAGCAGTTCTTC.

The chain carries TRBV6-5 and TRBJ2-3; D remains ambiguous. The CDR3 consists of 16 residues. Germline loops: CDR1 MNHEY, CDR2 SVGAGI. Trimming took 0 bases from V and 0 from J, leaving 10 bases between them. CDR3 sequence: CASSYSWLRSTDTQYF. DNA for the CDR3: TGTGCCAGCAGTTACTCGTGGCTCCGTAGCACAGATACGCAGTATTTT.

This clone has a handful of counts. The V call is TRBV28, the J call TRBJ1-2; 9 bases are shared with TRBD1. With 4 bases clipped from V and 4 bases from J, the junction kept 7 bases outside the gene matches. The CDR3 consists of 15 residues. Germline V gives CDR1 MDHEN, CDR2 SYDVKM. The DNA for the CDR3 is TGTGCCAGCAGTTCCGCCTACAGGGGGCTCTATGGCTACACCTTC. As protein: CASSSAYRGLYGYTF.

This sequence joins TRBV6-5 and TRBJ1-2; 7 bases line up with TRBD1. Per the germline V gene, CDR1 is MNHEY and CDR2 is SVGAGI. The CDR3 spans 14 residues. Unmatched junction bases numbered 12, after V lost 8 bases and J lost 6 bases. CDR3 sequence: CASGGTTGRHGYTF. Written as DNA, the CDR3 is TGTGCCAGCGGGGGGACGACAGGGAGGCATGGCTACACCTTC.

The CDR3 DNA follows: TGTGCCAGCGGTACCCCGGGACAGGGGGTCTCCAATCAGCCCCAGCATTTT. Protein sequence: CASGTPGQGVSNQPQHF. The chain is built from TRBV28 and TRBJ1-5; TRBD1 matches at 11 bases. Looked up from germline, CDR1 is MDHEN and CDR2 is SYDVKM. The ends lost 8 bases at V and 3 bases at J; junction bases unmatched: 12. The CDR3 is made up of 17 amino acids.

CDR3 sequence: CASSPPVGGPQGYNEQFF. In DNA, the CDR3 is TGTGCCAGCTCACCACCGGTTGGTGGGCCACAGGGCTACAATGAGCAGTTCTTC. This chain uses TRBV18 with TRBJ2-1; D perhaps matches TRBD1 (6 bases). The CDR3 spans 18 residues. The germline gives CDR1 KGHSH, CDR2 LQKENI. With 0 bases removed from V and 3 bases from J, the gap between germline ends came to 18 bases.

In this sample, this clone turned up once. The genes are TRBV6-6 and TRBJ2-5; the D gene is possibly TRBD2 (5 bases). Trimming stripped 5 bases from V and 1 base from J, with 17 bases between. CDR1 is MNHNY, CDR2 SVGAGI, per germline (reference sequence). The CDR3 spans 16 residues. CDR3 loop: CASSRLPGNSQETQYF. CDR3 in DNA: TGTGCCAGCAGTCGACTACCGGGAAACTCCCAAGAGACCCAGTACTTC.

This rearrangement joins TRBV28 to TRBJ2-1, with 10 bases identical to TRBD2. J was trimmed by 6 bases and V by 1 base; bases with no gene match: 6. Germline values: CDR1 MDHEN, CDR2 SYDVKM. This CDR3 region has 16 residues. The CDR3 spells CASSLSSGRAINEQFF. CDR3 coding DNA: TGTGCCAGCAGTTTATCAAGCGGGAGGGCCATCAATGAGCAGTTCTTC.

The CDR3 DNA reads as TGTGCCAGCAGCCAAAATCAACAGGGCGGCCAGGGGCAGTACTTC. Amino acids: CASSQNQQGGQGQYF. V is TRBV3-1 (or the pseudogene TRBV3-2) and J is TRBJ2-7, with D maybe TRBD1 (6 bases). The ends were cut back, 2 bases at V and 9 bases at J, with 20 bases in the middle. Germline lookup yields CDR1 LGHDT and CDR2 YNNKEL (reference sequence). CDR3 size: 15 residues.